The next 10 T cell receptor beta chains were all read from a single sample in a study of glioma-infiltrating T cells after dendritic cell vaccination. The assay was immunoSEQ multiplex PCR, and TCRdb's table has in-frame clones only and misses some. Here the sample spans 95,000 or so clones, over 75% being singletons. The sequencing used blood, collected before dendritic cell vaccination. These receptors came from a human donor with glioblastoma.

This rearrangement joins TRBV15 to TRBJ1-1, with TRBD1 identical over 7 bases. The germline CDR1 and CDR2 sequences are LNHNV and YYDKDF (reference sequence). With V trimmed by 3 bases and J by 7 bases, 5 bases remained unmatched. The length of the CDR3 is 13 residues. CDR3 loop: CATSSDRVNEAFF. The CDR3 DNA follows: TGTGCCACCAGCAGCGACAGGGTTAATGAAGCTTTCTTT.

The chain carries TRBV6-5 and TRBJ1-1, with 8 bases fitting TRBD1. Germline CDR1 is MNHEY and CDR2 is SVGAGI. The V and J ends lost 7 bases and 5 bases, in that order; junction bases with no gene match: 6. The CDR3 is 13 residues long. The CDR3: CASTLQGGTEAFF. In DNA, the CDR3 is TGTGCCAGCACCTTACAGGGGGGGACTGAAGCTTTCTTT.

The chain carries TRBV5-4 and TRBJ2-2, with 7 bases aligning to TRBD2. The ends lost 6 bases at V and 6 bases at J; junction bases unmatched: 8. This CDR3 is built from 14 residues. Germline V gene data show CDR1 as SGHNT and CDR2 as YYREEE (reference sequence). CDR3 DNA sequence: TGTGCCAGCACCTGGATGACTAGCCCCGGGGAGCTGTTTTTT. It translates to CASTWMTSPGELFF. The full variable domain, in which reference TRBV5-4 and TRBJ2-2 provide the parts outside the CDR3, is ETGVTQSPTHLIKTRGQQVTLRCSSQSGHNTVSWYQQALGQGPQFIFQYYREEENGRGNFPPRFSGLQFPNYSSELNVNALELDDSALYLCASTWMTSPGELFFGEGSRLTVL.

The chain links TRBV5-4 to TRBJ2-7; 7 bases are a match to TRBD2. The CDR3 runs 15 residues. Germline V lookup: CDR1 SGHNT, CDR2 YYREEE (reference sequence). V shed 5 bases, J shed 2 bases, and the junction held 10 bases outside the gene matches. Here the CDR3 reads CASSWGRGGTYEQYF. The CDR3 nucleotides are TGTGCCAGCAGTTGGGGGAGGGGTGGGACCTACGAGCAGTACTTC.

This chain joins TRBV7-9 and TRBJ1-4; the D gene is possibly TRBD1 (6 bases). Deletions cut 2 bases from V and 5 bases from J, with 9 bases between. The CDR3 runs to 14 residues. Germline CDR1 is SEHNR and CDR2 is FQNEAQ (reference sequence). The CDR3 reads CASSLNRENEKLFF. CDR3 sequence (DNA): TGTGCCAGCAGCTTAAACAGGGAGAATGAAAAACTGTTTTTT. The full variable domain, in which reference TRBV7-9 and TRBJ1-4 provide the parts outside the CDR3, is DTGVSQNPRHKITKRGQNVTFRCDPISEHNRLYWYRQTLGQGPEFLTYFQNEAQLEKSRLLSDRFSAERPKGSFSTLEIQRTEQGDSAMYLCASSLNRENEKLFFGSGTQLSVL.

This rearrangement joins TRBV5-1 to TRBJ2-1, with unresolved D. Germline loops: CDR1 SGHRS, CDR2 YFSETQ. Deletions cut 1 base from V and 0 bases from J, with 8 bases between. The CDR3 totals 15 residues. The CDR3, as DNA: TGCGCCAGCAGCTTGCAGCACAGCTCCTACAATGAGCAGTTCTTC. This translates into CASSLQHSSYNEQFF.

The chain recombines TRBV6-5 with TRBJ2-7; tentative D call: TRBD2 (5 bases). Germline CDR1 reads MNHEY; CDR2 reads SVGAGI. The CDR3 totals 11 residues. V lost 5 bases to trimming and J lost 7 bases, with 9 bases between them. Here the CDR3 reads CASSREREQYF. The DNA of the CDR3 is TGTGCCAGCAGTCGCGAGCGGGAGCAGTACTTC.

CDR3: CASSLRSSGRAVNTQYF. The CDR3 DNA reads TGTGCCAGCAGCCTAAGATCTAGCGGGAGGGCCGTGAATACGCAGTATTTT. The V and J genes are TRBV11-3 and TRBJ2-3, with 12 bases fitting TRBD2. Per germline, CDR1 SGHNT and CDR2 YENEEA. The CDR3 is made up of 17 amino acids. Losses at the gene ends were 5 bases for V and 7 bases for J; bases not matched to a gene: 13.

This clone was counted only a few times. The rearrangement joins TRBV27 to TRBJ2-1; 7 bases line up with TRBD1. CDR3 length: 13 residues. Trimming removed 6 bases from V and 5 bases from J; junction bases left unmatched: 4. Germline CDR1 is MNHEY and CDR2 is SMNVEV (reference sequence). CDR3 in amino acids: CASSFDRDNEQFF. The CDR3 DNA is TGTGCCAGCAGCTTTGACAGGGACAATGAGCAGTTCTTC.

This chain links TRBV5-1 with TRBJ2-7; D remains ambiguous. Trimming removed 2 bases at V and 0 bases at J, with 9 bases between. The CDR3 is 14 residues long. Germline V gives CDR1 SGHRS, CDR2 YFSETQ. The CDR3 loop reads CASSFDGSSYEQYF. The CDR3 nucleotides are TGCGCCAGCAGCTTTGATGGCAGCTCCTACGAGCAGTACTTC.